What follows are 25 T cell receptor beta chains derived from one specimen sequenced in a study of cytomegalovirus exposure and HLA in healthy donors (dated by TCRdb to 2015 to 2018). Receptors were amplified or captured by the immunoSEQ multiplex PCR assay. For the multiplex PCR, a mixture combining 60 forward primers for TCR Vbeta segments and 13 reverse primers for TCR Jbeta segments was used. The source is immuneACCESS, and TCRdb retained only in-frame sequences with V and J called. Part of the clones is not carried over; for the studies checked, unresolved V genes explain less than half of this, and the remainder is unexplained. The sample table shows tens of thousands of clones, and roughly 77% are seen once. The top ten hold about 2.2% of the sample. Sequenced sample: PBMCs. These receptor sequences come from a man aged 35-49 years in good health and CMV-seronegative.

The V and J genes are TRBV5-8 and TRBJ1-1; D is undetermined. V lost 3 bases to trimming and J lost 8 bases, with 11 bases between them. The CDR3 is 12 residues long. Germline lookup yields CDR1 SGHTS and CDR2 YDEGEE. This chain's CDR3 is CASSSYPTEAFF. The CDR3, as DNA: TGTGCCAGCAGCTCCTATCCAACCGAAGCTTTCTTT. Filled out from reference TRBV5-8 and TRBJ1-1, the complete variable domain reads EAGVTQSPTHLIKTRGQQATLRCSPISGHTSVYWYQQALGLGLQFLLWYDEGEERNRGNFPPRFSGRQFPNYSSELNVNALELEDSALYLCASSSYPTEAFFGQGTRLTVV.

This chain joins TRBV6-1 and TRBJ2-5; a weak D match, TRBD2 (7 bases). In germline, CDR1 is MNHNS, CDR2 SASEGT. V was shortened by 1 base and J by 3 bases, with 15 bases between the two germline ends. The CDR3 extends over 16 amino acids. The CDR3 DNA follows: TGTGCCAGCAGTGAAGGCTTGCGGGGGCAAAAAGAGACCCAGTACTTC. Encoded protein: CASSEGLRGQKETQYF.

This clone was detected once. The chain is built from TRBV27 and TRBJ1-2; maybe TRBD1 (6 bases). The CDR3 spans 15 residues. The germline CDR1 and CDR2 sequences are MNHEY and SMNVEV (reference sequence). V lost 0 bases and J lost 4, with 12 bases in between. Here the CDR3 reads CASSLSVGGAYGYTF. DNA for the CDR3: TGTGCCAGCAGTTTATCGGTTGGGGGGGCCTATGGCTACACCTTC.

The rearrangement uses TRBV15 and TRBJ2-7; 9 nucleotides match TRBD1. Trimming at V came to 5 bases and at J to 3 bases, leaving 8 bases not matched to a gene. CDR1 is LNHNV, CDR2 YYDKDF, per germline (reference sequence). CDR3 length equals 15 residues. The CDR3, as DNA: TGTGCCACCAGCTCCGGGACAGGGTTTCTCTACGAGCAGTACTTC. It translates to CATSSGTGFLYEQYF.

Here the CDR3 DNA reads TGTGCCAGCAGTGAGGACAGGGGATTCTACGAGCAGTACTTC. It specifies CASSEDRGFYEQYF. The genes are TRBV25-1 and TRBJ2-7; 9 bases are shared with TRBD1. The germline V gene has CDR1 MGHDK and CDR2 SYGVNS. Trimming at V came to 3 bases and at J to 3 bases, leaving 3 bases not matched to a gene. This CDR3 is 14 amino acids long.

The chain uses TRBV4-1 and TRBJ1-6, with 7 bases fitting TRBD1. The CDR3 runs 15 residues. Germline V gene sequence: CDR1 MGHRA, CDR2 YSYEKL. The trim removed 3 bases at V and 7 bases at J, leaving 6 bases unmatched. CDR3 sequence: CASSHPRGMNSPLHF. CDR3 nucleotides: TGCGCCAGCAGCCATCCCAGGGGGATGAATTCACCCCTCCACTTT.

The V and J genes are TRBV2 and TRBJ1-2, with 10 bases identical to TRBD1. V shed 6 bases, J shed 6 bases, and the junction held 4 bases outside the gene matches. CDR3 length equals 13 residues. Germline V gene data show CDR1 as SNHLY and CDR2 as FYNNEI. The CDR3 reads CASRPDRGHGYTF. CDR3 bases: TGTGCCAGCAGACCCGACAGGGGGCATGGCTACACCTTC.

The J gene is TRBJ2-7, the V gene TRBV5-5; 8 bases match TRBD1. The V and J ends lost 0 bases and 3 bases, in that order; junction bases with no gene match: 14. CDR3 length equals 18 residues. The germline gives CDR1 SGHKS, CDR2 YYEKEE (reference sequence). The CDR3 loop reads CASSLGVSARQGYYEQYF. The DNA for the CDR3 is TGTGCCAGCAGCTTGGGCGTCTCGGCCAGACAGGGGTACTACGAGCAGTACTTC. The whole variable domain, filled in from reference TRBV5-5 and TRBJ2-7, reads DAGVTQSPTHLIKTRGQQVTLRCSPISGHKSVSWYQQVLGQGPQFIFQYYEKEERGRGNFPDRFSARQFPNYSSELNVNALLLGDSALYLCASSLGVSARQGYYEQYFGPGTRLTVT.

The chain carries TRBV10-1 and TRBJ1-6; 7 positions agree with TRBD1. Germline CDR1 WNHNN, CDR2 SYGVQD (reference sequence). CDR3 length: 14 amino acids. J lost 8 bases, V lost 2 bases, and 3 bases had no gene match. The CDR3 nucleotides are TGCGCCAGCAGTGAGGGACAGGAGGATTCACCCCTCCACTTT. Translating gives CASSEGQEDSPLHF.

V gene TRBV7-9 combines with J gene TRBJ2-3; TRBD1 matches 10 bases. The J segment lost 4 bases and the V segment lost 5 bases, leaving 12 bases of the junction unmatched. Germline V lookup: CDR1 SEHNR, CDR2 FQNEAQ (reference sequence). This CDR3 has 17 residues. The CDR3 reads CASSPSLGQGGPDTQYF. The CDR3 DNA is TGTGCCAGCAGCCCATCCCTAGGACAGGGGGGGCCAGATACGCAGTATTTT.

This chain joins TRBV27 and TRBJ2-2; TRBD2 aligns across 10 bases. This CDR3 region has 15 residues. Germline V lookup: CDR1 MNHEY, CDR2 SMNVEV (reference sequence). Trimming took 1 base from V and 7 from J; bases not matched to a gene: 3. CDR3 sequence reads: CASSLFRTSGGELFF. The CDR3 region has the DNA TGTGCCAGCAGTTTATTTCGGACTAGCGGCGGGGAGCTGTTTTTT.

CDR3 DNA sequence: TGCGCCAGCAGCTCTCGAGGATCCGGTGAAAAACTGTTTTTT. Translation: CASSSRGSGEKLFF. This chain links TRBV5-1 with TRBJ1-4; no clear D. V gave up 3 bases and J gave up 7 bases, with 13 bases separating them. The length of the CDR3 is 14 residues. CDR1 is SGHRS, CDR2 YFSETQ, per germline. Drawing the rest from reference TRBV5-1 and TRBJ1-4, the complete variable domain is KAGVTQTPRYLIKTRGQQVTLSCSPISGHRSVSWYQQTPGQGLQFLFEYFSETQRNKGNFPGRFSGRQFSNSRSEMNVSTLELGDSALYLCASSSRGSGEKLFFGSGTQLSVL.

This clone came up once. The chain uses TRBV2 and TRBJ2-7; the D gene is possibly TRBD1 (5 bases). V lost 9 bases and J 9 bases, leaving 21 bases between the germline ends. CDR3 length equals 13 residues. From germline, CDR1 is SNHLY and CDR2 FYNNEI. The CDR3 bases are TGTGCCAGTCTAGGTGGTGCAGGGCTGATGCAGTACTTC. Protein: CASLGGAGLMQYF.

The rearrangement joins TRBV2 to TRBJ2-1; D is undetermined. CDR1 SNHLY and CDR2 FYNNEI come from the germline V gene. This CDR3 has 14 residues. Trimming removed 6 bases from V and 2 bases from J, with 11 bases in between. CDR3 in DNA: TGTGCCAGCAGCTCTAGTGTAACCTACAATGAGCAGTTCTTC. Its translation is CASSSSVTYNEQFF.

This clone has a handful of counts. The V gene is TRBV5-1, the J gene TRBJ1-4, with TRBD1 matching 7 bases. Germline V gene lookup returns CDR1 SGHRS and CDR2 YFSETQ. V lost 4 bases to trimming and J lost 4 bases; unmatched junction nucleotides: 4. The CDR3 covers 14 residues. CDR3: CASSQTGFNEKLFF. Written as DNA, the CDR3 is TGCGCCAGCAGCCAGACAGGGTTTAATGAAAAACTGTTTTTT.

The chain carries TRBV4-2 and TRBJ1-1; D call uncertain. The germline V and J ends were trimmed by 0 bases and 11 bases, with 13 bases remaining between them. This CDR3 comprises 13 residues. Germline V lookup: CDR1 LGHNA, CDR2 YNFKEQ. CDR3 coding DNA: TGTGCCAGCAGCCAAGATATCGAGGCTCGTGCTTTCTTT. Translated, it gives CASSQDIEARAFF.

The DNA of the CDR3 is TGCGCCAGCAGCTTAGCGGGACAGGGAAGGTACGAGCAGTACTTC. This translates into CASSLAGQGRYEQYF. This chain connects TRBV5-1 to TRBJ2-7; TRBD1 agrees at 9 bases. The CDR3 loop spans 15 amino acids. Germline-derived CDR1 and CDR2 are SGHRS and YFSETQ. V shed 2 bases, J shed 4 bases, and the junction held 7 bases outside the gene matches.

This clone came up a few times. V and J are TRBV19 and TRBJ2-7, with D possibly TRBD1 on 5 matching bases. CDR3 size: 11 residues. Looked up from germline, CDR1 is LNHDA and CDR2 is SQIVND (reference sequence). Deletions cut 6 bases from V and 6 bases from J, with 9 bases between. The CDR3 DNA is TGTGCCAGTAGGCAGGGTGCCGAGCAGTACTTC. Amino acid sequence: CASRQGAEQYF.

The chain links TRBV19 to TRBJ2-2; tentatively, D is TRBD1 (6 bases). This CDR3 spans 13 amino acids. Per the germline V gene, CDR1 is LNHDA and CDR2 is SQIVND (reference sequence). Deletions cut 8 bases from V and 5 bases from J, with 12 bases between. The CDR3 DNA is TGTGCCAGTCCAGGGGCAGGGACCGGGGAGCTGTTTTTT. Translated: CASPGAGTGELFF.

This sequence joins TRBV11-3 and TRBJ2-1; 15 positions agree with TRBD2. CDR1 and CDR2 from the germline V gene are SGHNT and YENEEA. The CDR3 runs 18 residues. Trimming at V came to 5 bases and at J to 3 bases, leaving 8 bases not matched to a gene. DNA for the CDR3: TGTGCCAGCAGCCCACCGGGACTAGCGGGGGGTATCTACAATGAGCAGTTCTTC. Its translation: CASSPPGLAGGIYNEQFF.

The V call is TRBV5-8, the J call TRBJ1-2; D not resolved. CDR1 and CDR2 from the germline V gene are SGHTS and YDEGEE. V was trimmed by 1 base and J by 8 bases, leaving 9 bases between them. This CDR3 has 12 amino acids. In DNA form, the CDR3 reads TGTGCCAGCAGCTTGTCGGTGCGGGGCTACACCTTC. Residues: CASSLSVRGYTF.

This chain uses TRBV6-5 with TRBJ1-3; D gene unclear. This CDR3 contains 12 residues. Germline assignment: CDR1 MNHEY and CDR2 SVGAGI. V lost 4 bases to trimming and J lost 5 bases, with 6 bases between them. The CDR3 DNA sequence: TGTGCCAGCAGTTCCACTCGAAACACCATATATTTT. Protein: CASSSTRNTIYF.

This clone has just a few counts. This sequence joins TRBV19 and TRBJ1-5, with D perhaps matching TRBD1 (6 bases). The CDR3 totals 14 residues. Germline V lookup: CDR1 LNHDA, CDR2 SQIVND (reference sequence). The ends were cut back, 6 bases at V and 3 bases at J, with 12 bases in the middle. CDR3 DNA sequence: TGTGCCAGTAGCCCGGACAGCCCCAATCAGCCCCAGCATTTT. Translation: CASSPDSPNQPQHF.

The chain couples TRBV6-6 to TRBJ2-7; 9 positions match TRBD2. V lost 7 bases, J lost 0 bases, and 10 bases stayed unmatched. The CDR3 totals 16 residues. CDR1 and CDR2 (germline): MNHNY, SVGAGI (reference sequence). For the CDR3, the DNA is TGTGCCAGCACTACTGTTGCGGGAGGGAACTCCTACGAGCAGTACTTC. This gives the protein CASTTVAGGNSYEQYF.

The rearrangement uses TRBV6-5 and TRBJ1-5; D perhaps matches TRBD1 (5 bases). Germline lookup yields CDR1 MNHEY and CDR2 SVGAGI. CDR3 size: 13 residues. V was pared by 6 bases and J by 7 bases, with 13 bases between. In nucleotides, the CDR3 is TGTGCCAGCAGCGGACCGGGGGGACAGCCCCAGCATTTT. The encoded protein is CASSGPGGQPQHF.